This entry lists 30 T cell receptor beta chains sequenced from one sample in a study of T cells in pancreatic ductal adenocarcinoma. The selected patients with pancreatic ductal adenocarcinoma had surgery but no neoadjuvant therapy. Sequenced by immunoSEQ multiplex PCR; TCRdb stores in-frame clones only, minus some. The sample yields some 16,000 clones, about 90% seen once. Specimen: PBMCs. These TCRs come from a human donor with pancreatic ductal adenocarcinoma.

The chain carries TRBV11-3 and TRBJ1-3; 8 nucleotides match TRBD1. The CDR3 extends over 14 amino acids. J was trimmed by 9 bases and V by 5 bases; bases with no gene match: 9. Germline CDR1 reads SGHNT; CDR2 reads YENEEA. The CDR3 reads CASSGTGPGTTIYF. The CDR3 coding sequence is TGTGCCAGCAGCGGGACAGGTCCTGGCACCACCATATATTTT.

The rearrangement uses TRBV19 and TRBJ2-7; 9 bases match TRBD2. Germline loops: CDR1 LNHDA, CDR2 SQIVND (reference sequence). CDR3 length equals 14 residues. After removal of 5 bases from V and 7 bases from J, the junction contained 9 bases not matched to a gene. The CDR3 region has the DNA TGTGCCAGTAGTCGATCCGGGACTAGCAAGGAGCAGTACTTC. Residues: CASSRSGTSKEQYF.

CDR3 nucleotides: TGTGCCAGCAGTCACCTGAACCTCCGGGACAGGGGGCGGCGAACTGAAGCTTTCTTT. Translated: CASSHLNLRDRGRRTEAFF. The J gene is TRBJ1-1, the V gene TRBV14; 12 bases are a match to TRBD1. The CDR3 runs to 19 residues. Germline V gene lookup returns CDR1 SGHDN and CDR2 FVKESK. V gave up 6 bases and J gave up 5 bases; unmatched junction bases: 19.

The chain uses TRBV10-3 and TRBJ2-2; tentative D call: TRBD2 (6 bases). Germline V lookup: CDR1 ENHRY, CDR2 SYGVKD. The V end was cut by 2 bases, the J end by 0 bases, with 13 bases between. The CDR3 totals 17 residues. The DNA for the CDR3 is TGTGCCATCAGTGAGCCGTATAGCGGATCGAACACCGGGGAGCTGTTTTTT. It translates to CAISEPYSGSNTGELFF.

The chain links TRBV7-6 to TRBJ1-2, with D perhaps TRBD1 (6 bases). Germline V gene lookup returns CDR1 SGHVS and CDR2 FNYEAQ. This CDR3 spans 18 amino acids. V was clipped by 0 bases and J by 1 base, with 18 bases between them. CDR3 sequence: CASSLAPWRQAGNYGYTF. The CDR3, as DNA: TGTGCCAGCAGCTTAGCGCCTTGGCGACAGGCGGGTAACTATGGCTACACCTTC.

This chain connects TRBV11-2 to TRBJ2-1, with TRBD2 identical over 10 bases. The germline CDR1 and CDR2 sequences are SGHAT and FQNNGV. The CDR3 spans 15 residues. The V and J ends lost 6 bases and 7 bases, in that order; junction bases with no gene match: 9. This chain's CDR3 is CASSRGLASLNEQFF. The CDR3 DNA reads TGTGCCAGCAGTCGGGGACTAGCGTCTTTGAATGAGCAGTTCTTC.

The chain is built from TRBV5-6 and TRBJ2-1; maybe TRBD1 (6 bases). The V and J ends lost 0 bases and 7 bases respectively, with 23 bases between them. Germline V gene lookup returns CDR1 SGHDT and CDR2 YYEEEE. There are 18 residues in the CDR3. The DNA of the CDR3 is TGTGCCAGCAGCTTGGTGCAGGGGCTATTGGGCTATACAAATGAGCAGTTCTTC. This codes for CASSLVQGLLGYTNEQFF.

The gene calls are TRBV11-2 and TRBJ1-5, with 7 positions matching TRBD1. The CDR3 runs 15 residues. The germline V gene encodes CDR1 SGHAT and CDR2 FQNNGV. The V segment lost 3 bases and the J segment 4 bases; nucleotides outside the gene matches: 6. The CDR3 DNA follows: TGTGCCAGCAGCTTGATGACAGGGACGAATCAGCCCCAGCATTTT. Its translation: CASSLMTGTNQPQHF. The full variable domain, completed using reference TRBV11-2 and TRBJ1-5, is EAGVAQSPRYKIIEKRQSVAFWCNPISGHATLYWYQQILGQGPKLLIQFQNNGVVDDSQLPKDRFSAERLKGVDSTLKIQPAKLEDSAVYLCASSLMTGTNQPQHFGDGTRLSIL.

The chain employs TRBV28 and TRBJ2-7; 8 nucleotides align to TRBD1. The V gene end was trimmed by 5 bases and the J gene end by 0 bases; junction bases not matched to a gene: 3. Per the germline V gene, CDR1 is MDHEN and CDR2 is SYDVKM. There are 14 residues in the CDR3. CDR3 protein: CASSTGGSSYEQYF. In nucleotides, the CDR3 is TGTGCCAGCAGTACAGGGGGGAGCTCCTACGAGCAGTACTTC.

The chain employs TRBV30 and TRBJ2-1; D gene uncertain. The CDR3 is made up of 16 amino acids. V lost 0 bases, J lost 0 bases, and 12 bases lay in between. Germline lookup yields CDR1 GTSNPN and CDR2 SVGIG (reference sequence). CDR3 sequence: CAWSVLPPSSYNEQFF. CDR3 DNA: TGTGCCTGGAGTGTACTCCCCCCGAGCTCCTACAATGAGCAGTTCTTC.

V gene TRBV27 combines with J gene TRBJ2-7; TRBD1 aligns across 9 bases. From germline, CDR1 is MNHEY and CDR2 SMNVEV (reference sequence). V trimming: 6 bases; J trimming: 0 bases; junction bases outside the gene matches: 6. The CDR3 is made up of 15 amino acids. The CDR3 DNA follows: TGTGCCAGCAGCTACAGGGGGCCCAGCTCCTACGAGCAGTACTTC. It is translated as CASSYRGPSSYEQYF.

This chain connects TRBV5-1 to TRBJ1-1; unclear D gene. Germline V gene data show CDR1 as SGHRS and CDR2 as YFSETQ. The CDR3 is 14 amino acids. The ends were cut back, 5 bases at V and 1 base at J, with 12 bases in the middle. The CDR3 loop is CASRSAHPNTEAFF. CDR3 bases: TGCGCCAGCAGATCTGCACACCCGAACACTGAAGCTTTCTTT.

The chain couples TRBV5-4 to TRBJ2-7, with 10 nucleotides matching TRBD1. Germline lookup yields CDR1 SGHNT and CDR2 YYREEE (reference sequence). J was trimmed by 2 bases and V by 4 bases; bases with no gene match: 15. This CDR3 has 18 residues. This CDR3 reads CASSPGVKGQGSTYEQYF. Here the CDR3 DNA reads TGTGCCAGCAGCCCTGGGGTTAAGGGACAGGGGTCAACCTACGAGCAGTACTTC.

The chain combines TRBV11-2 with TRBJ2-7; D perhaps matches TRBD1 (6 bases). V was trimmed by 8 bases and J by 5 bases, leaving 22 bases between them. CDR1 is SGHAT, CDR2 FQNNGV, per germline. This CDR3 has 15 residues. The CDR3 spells CASHAGAIKTNEQYF. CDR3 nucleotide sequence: TGTGCCAGCCACGCAGGGGCCATAAAGACCAACGAGCAGTACTTC.

CDR3 in DNA: TGTGCCAGCAGTTACTTCACAGGGAATGGCTACACCTTC. Protein sequence: CASSYFTGNGYTF. The rearrangement uses TRBV6-6 and TRBJ1-2; TRBD1 might be the D (6 bases). Germline values: CDR1 MNHNY, CDR2 SVGAGI (reference sequence). The V end lost 1 base, the J end lost 6 bases, and 9 bases lay between the germline ends. The CDR3 consists of 13 residues.

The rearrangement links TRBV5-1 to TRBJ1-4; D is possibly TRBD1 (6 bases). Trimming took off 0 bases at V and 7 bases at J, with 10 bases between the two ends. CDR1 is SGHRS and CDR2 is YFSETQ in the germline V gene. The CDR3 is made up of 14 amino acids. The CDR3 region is CASSLGQATEKLFF. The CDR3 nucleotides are TGCGCCAGCAGCTTGGGACAGGCTACTGAAAAACTGTTTTTT.

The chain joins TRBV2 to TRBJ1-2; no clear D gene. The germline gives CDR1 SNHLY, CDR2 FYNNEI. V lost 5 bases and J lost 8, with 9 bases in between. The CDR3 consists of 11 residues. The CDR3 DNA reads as TGTGCCAGCAGTCCTCGTCGGGGCTACACCTTC. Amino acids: CASSPRRGYTF. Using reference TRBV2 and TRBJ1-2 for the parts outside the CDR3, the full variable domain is EPEVTQTPSHQVTQMGQEVILRCVPISNHLYFYWYRQILGQKVEFLVSFYNNEISEKSEIFDDQFSVERPDGSNFTLKIRSTKLEDSAMYFCASSPRRGYTFGSGTRLTVV.

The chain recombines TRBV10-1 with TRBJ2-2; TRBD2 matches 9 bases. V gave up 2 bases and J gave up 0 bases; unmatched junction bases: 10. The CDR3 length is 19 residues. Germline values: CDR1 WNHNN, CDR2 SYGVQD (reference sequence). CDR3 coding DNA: TGCGCCAGCAGTGAGCCCCCCGGGGCGGGAGGGCCGAACACCGGGGAGCTGTTTTTT. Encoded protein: CASSEPPGAGGPNTGELFF.

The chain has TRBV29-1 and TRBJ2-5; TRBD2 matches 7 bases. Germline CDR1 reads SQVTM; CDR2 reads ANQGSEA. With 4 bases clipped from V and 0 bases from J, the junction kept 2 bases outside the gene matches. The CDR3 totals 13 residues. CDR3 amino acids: CSVAGLNQETQYF. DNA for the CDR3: TGCAGCGTTGCGGGACTAAACCAAGAGACCCAGTACTTC.

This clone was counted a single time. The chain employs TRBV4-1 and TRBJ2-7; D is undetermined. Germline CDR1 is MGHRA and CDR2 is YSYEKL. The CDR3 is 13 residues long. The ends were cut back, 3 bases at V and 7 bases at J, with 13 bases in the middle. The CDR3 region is CASSQSRLEEQYF. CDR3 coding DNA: TGCGCCAGCAGCCAGAGTCGACTTGAAGAGCAGTACTTC.

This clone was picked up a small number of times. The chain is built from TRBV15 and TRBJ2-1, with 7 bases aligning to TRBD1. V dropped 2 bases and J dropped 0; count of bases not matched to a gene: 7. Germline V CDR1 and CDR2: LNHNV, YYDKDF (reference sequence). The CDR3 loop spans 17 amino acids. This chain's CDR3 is CATSRLQGISSYNEQFF. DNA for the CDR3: TGTGCCACCAGCAGACTACAGGGGATTAGCTCCTACAATGAGCAGTTCTTC.

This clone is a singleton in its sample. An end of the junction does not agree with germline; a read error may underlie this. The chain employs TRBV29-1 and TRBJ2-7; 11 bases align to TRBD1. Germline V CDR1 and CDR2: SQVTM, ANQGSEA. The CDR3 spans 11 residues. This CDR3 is CSVRTGGALDF. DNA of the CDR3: TGCAGCGTTCGGACAGGGGGCGCCTTGGACTTC.

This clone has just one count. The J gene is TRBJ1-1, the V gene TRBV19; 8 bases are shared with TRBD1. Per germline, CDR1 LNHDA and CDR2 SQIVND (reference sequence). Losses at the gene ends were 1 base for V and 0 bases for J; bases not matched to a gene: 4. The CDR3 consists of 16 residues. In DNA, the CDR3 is TGTGCCAGTAGTATAGGGACAGGGAACATGAACACTGAAGCTTTCTTT. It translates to CASSIGTGNMNTEAFF.

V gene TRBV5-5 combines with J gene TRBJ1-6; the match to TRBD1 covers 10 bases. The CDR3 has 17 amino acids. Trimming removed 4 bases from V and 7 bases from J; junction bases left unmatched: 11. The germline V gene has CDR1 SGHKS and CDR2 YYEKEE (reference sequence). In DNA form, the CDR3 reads TGTGCCAGCAGCCGCTCCGGGACAGGGGCGGGGAATTCACCCCTCCACTTT. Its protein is CASSRSGTGAGNSPLHF.

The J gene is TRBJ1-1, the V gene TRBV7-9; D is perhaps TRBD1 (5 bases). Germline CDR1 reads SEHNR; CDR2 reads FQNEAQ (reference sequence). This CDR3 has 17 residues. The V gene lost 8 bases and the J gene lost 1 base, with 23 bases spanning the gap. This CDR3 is CASRGDAKEGRNTEAFF. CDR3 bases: TGTGCCAGCCGGGGGGATGCTAAAGAGGGAAGGAACACTGAAGCTTTCTTT. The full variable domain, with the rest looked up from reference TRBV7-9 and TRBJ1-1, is DTGVSQNPRHKITKRGQNVTFRCDPISEHNRLYWYRQTLGQGPEFLTYFQNEAQLEKSRLLSDRFSAERPKGSFSTLEIQRTEQGDSAMYLCASRGDAKEGRNTEAFFGQGTRLTVV.

The CDR3 sequence is CASSLGGQGGYEQYF. The CDR3, as DNA: TGTGCCAGCAGCTTAGGGGGACAGGGAGGCTACGAGCAGTACTTC. This chain uses TRBV7-2 with TRBJ2-7; 9 nucleotides align to TRBD1. Germline CDR1 reads SGHTA; CDR2 reads FQGNSA. The V segment lost 1 base and the J segment 3 bases; nucleotides outside the gene matches: 4. The CDR3 has 15 amino acids.

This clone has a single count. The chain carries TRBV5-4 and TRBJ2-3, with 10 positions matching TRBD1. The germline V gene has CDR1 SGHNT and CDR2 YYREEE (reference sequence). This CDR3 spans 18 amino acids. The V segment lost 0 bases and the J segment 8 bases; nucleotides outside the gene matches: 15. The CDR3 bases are TGTGCCAGCAGCTTGGTATCCGGACAGGGGGTTAGTACCGGTACGCAGTATTTT. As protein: CASSLVSGQGVSTGTQYF.

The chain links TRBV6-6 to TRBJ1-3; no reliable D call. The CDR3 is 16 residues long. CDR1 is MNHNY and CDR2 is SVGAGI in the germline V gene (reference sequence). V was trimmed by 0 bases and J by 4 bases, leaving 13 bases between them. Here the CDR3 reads CASSYSRSGEGNTIYF. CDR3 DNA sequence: TGTGCCAGCAGTTACTCGCGGAGCGGGGAGGGAAACACCATATATTTT.

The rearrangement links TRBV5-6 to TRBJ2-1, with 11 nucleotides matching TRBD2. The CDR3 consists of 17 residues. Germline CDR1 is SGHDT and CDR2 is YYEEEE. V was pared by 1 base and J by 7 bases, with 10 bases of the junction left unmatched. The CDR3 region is CASSLLGTSGPGNEQFF. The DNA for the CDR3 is TGTGCCAGCAGCTTGTTAGGGACTAGCGGACCTGGGAATGAGCAGTTCTTC. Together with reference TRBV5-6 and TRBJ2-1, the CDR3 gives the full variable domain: DAGVTQSPTHLIKTRGQQVTLRCSPKSGHDTVSWYQQALGQGPQFIFQYYEEEERQRGNFPDRFSGHQFPNYSSELNVNALLLGDSALYLCASSLLGTSGPGNEQFFGPGTRLTVL.

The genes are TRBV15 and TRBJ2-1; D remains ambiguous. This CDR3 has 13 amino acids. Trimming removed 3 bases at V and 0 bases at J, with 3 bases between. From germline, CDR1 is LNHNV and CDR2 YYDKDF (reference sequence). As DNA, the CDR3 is TGTGCCACCAGCAGGAGCTCCTACAATGAGCAGTTCTTC. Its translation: CATSRSSYNEQFF.